The present T cell receptor (beta chain) was sequenced within a study of metastatic and nonmetastatic thyroid tumors. Study overall: Blood and tumor or nodule tissue repertoires from malignant and benign thyroid patients were compared.

Authors' data handling: Using the CDR3 differences seen across clinicopathological groups, the authors built a distant-metastasis classifier for papillary thyroid cancer, which was meant to discriminate distant-metastatic patients. Through MiXCR, TCRdb re-clonotyped the PCR reads. TCRdb's processing, not the authors' own work, is the source of the V and J calls. The sample consists of about 70,000 clones, more than 15% of them appearing once. Study-wide findings and caveats: In both blood and tumor samples, TCR beta diversity was reported significantly higher for malignant than benign nodules.

With regard to this clone: Its target is not known. It may be a read error: a sequence one base away is much more abundant.

The CDR3 consists of 18 residues. CDR1 is SGDLS and CDR2 is YYNGEE in the germline V gene. All patients reached thyroid surgery having received no treatment beforehand. The genes are TRBV9 and TRBJ1-2; 8 bases match TRBD1. The clonotype comes from a female donor with papillary thyroid cancer or a benign thyroid nodule (not recorded which). Some clones in this sample may be carry-over from other donors' samples. Sequenced: blood. CDR3 region: CAGSPKPGQVESIYGYTF. CDR3 in DNA: TGTGCCGGCAGTCCAAAACCGGGACAGGTAGAATCCATCTATGGCTACACCTTC.